Listed below are T cell receptor beta chains from one sample, sequenced in a study of T cells in Graves' hyperthyroidism and ophthalmopathy. In TCRdb, the multiplex PCR reads were re-called with MiXCR into one record per CDR3 protein. The table shows about 560,000 distinct CDR3 sequences, with roughly 46% occurring only once. Specimen: peripheral blood or thyroid tissue (not recorded which). Receptors were obtained from a woman aged 18 to 35 with Graves' hyperthyroidism. CDR3s leave out the opening cysteine and the closing phenylalanine or tryptophan. Each record gives: V gene, CDR3 protein.

TRBV19,ASSIGDTEGNGYT
TRBV7-6,ASSSPGQHTEAF
TRBV10-3,AISTSQGAYEQY
TRBV14,ASSQESGLPQH
TRBV6-4,ASTYLSYEQY
TRBV20-1,SARDWNSRNTEAF
TRBV7-2,ASSLEINTDTQY
TRBV15,ATKFGGRGSGANVLT
TRBV12-3/TRBV12-4,ASSSGDGALGEQY
TRBV7-2,ASSHRTVYGYT
TRBV24-1,ATSATDTNGKLF
TRBV6-5,ASSLDRGANTGELF
TRBV5-6,ASSSGDSPYEQY
TRBV25-1,ASTTGRQGILDTQY
TRBV4-3,ASSQADSSNQPQH
TRBV20-1,SAFSYGYT
TRBV7-2,ASSPTGTGKQPQH
TRBV14,ASSQLGWDSGANVLT
TRBV6-5,ACSAGVRETQY
TRBV7-9,ASSSIEKLF
TRBV7-2,ASSDGDGAYEQY
TRBV11-3,ASSLTGGVTEKLF
TRBV7-8,ASSPPPSAGANVLT
TRBV2,ASRDWQGTGQPQH
TRBV7-2,ASSTYPNQPQH
TRBV7-2,ASSEPWGPQETQY